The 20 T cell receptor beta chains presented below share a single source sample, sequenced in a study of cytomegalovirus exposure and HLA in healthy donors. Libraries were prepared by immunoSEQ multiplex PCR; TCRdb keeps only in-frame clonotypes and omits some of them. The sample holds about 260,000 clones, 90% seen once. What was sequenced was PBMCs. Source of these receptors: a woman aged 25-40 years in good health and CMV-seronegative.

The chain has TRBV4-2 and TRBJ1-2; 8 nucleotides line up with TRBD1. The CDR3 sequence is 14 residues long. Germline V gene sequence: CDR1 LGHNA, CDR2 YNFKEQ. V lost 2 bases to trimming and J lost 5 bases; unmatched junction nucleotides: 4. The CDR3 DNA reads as TGTGCCAGCAGCCAACAGGGGGCCGGTTATGGCTACACCTTC. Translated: CASSQQGAGYGYTF.

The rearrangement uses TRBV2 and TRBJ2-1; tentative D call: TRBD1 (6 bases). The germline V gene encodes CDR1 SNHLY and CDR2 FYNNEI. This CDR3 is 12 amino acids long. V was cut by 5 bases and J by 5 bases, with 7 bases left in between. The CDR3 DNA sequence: TGTGCCAGCAGTTACAGGGACAATGAGCAGTTCTTC. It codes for CASSYRDNEQFF. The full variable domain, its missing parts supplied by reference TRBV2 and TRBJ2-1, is EPEVTQTPSHQVTQMGQEVILRCVPISNHLYFYWYRQILGQKVEFLVSFYNNEISEKSEIFDDQFSVERPDGSNFTLKIRSTKLEDSAMYFCASSYRDNEQFFGPGTRLTVL.

CDR3 protein: CSVVEVTNGYTF. The CDR3 DNA reads TGCAGCGTTGTGGAGGTGACAAATGGCTACACCTTC. V and J are TRBV29-1 and TRBJ1-2, with D unresolved. Germline lookup yields CDR1 SQVTM and CDR2 ANQGSEA. V lost 4 bases and J 6 bases, leaving 12 bases between the germline ends. The CDR3 contains 12 residues.

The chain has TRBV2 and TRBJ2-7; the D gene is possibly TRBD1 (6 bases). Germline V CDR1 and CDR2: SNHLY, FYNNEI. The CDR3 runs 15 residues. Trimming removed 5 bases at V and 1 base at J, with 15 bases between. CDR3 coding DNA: TGTGCCAGCAGTTCGGACAGACCGGCGTCCTACGAGCAGTACTTC. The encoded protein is CASSSDRPASYEQYF.

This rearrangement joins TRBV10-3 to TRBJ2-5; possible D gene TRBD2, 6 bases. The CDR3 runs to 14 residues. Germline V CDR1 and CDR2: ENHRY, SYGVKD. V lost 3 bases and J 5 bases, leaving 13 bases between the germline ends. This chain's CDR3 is CAISDELAGETQYF. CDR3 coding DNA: TGTGCCATCAGTGATGAACTAGCAGGGGAGACCCAGTACTTC.

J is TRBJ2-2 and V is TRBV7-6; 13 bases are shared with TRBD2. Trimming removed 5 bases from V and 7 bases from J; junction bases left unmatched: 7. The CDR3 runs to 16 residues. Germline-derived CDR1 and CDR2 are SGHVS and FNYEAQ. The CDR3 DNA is TGTGCCAGCAGCCAACTAGCGGGAGGGCCCATCGGGGAGCTGTTTTTT. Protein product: CASSQLAGGPIGELFF.

The CDR3 loop is CSVAQANTEAFF. DNA for the CDR3: TGCAGCGTTGCACAGGCGAACACTGAAGCTTTCTTT. The rearrangement joins TRBV29-1 to TRBJ1-1; D might be TRBD1 (5 bases). V was cut by 4 bases and J by 1 base, with 7 bases left in between. The CDR3 runs to 12 residues. CDR1 SQVTM and CDR2 ANQGSEA come from the germline V gene.

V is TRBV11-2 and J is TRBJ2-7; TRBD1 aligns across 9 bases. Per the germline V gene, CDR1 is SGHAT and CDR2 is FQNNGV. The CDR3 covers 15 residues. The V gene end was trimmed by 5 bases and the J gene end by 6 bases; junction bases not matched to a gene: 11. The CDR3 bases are TGTGCCAGCAGCACTGACCCGGGACAGGGACGCGAGCAGTACTTC. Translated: CASSTDPGQGREQYF. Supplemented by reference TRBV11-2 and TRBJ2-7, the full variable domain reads EAGVAQSPRYKIIEKRQSVAFWCNPISGHATLYWYQQILGQGPKLLIQFQNNGVVDDSQLPKDRFSAERLKGVDSTLKIQPAKLEDSAVYLCASSTDPGQGREQYFGPGTRLTVT.

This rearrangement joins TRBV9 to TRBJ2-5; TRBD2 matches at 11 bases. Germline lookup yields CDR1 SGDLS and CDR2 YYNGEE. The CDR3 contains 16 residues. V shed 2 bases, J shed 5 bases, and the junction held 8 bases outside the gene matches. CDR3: CASSVLLAGGTETQYF. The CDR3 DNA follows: TGTGCCAGCAGCGTTCTCCTAGCGGGAGGTACGGAGACCCAGTACTTC.

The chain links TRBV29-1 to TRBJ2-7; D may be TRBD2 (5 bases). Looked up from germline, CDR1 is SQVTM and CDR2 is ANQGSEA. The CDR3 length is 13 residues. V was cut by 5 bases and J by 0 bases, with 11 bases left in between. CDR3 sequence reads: CSVLPGSSYEQYF. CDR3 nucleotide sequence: TGCAGCGTTCTGCCGGGGAGCTCCTACGAGCAGTACTTC.

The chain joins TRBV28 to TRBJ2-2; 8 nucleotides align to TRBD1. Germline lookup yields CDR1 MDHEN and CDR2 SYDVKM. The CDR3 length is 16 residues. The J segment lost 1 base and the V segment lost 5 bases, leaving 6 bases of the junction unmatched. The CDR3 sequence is CASSPYGTGNTGELFF. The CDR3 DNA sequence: TGTGCCAGCAGTCCCTACGGGACAGGGAACACCGGGGAGCTGTTTTTT.

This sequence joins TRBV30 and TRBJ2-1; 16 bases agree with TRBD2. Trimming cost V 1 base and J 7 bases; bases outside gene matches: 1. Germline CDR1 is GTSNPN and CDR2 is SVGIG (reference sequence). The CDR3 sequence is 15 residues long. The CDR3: CAWSGGLAGGNEQFF. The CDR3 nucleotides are TGTGCCTGGAGTGGGGGACTAGCGGGAGGGAATGAGCAGTTCTTC.

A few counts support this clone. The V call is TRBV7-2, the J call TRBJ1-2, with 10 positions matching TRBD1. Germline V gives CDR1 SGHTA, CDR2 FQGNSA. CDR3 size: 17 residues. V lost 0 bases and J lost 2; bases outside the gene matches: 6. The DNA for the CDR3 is TGTGCCAGCAGCTTAGCAAGACAGGGGGCGATAAACTATGGCTACACCTTC. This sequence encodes CASSLARQGAINYGYTF.

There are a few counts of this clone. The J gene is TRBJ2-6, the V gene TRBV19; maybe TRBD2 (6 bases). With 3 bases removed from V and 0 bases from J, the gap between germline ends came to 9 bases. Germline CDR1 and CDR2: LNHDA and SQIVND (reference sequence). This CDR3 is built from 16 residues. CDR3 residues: CASSMRGVSGANVLTF. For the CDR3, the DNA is TGTGCCAGTAGTATGCGGGGCGTCTCTGGGGCCAACGTCCTGACTTTC.

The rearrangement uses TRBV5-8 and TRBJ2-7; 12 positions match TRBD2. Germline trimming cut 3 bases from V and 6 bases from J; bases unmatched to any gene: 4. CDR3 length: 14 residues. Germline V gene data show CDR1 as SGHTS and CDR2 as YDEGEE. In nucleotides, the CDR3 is TGTGCCAGCAGCTGGCCGACTAGCGGGAGCGAGCAGTACTTC. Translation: CASSWPTSGSEQYF.

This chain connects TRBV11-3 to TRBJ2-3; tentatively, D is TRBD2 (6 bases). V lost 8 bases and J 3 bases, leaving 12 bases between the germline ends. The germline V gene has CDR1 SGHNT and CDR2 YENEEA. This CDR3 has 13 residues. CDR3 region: CASHLAGTDTQYF. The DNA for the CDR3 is TGTGCCAGCCACTTGGCGGGGACAGATACGCAGTATTTT.

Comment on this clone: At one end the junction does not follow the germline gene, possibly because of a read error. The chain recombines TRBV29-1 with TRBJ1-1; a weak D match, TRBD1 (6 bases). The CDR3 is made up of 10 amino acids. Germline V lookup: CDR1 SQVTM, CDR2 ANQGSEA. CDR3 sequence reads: CSVEDLGQIF. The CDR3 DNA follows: TGCAGCGTTGAAGATCTTGGACAGATTTTT.

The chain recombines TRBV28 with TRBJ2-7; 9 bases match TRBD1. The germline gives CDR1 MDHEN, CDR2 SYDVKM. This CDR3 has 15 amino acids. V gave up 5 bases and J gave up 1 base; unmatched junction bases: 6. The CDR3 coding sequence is TGTGCCAGCAGTCCCCGGGACAGGGCGTCCTACGAGCAGTACTTC. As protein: CASSPRDRASYEQYF.

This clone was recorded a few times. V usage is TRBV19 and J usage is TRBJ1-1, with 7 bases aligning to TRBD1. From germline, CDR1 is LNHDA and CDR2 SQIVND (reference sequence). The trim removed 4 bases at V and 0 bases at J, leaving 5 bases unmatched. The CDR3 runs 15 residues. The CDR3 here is CASSTRQGMNTEAFF. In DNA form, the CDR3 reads TGTGCCAGTAGTACCCGACAGGGAATGAACACTGAAGCTTTCTTT.

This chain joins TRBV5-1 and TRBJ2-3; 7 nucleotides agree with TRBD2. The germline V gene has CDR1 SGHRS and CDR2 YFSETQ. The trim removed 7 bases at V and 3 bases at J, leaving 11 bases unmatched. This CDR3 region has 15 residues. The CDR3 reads CASGTGGSWTDTQYF. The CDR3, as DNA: TGCGCCAGCGGAACTGGCGGGAGTTGGACAGATACGCAGTATTTT.